The 23 T cell receptor beta chains reported below all come from one sample, sequenced in a study of blood T cell repertoires in COVID-19. Using immunoSEQ multiplex PCR, the repertoire was profiled, and TCRdb retains in-frame clones only, with some absent. Altogether 150,000 to 200,000 clones are present, roughly 94% being singletons, with the ten largest covering 0.6% to 0.8%. Source material: peripheral blood. Every receptor here comes from a man aged 25 to 40 with COVID-19, enrolled during active disease.

V and J are TRBV7-9 and TRBJ1-4; TRBD1 is a possible D gene (5 bases). The germline CDR1 and CDR2 sequences are SEHNR and FQNEAQ (reference sequence). The CDR3 is made up of 14 amino acids. Trimming cost V 2 bases and J 4 bases, with 8 bases left between them. CDR3 coding DNA: TGTGCCAGCAGCTTAACGCAGGGTAATGAAAAACTGTTTTTT. Amino acid sequence: CASSLTQGNEKLFF.

Concerning this clone itself: The junction departs from germline at one end; a sequencing error may be responsible. The chain links TRBV19 to TRBJ2-5; weak D call: TRBD2 (7 bases). CDR1 and CDR2 (germline): LNHDA, SQIVND (reference sequence). This CDR3 is 14 amino acids long. The CDR3 DNA reads TGTGCCAGTAGTATCGCGGGGGCCCAAGGGACCCAGTACTTC. It encodes CASSIAGAQGTQYF.

The V and J genes are TRBV4-2 and TRBJ1-5, with 9 bases matching TRBD1. Per the germline V gene, CDR1 is LGHNA and CDR2 is YNFKEQ. The CDR3 is 14 residues long. Trimming at V came to 0 bases and at J to 6 bases, leaving 0 bases not matched to a gene. The CDR3 protein is CASSQEGQGQPQHF. Here the CDR3 DNA reads TGTGCCAGCAGCCAAGAGGGACAGGGTCAGCCCCAGCATTTT.

This sequence joins TRBV9 and TRBJ1-1; weak D call: TRBD1 (5 bases). CDR1 and CDR2 from the germline V gene are SGDLS and YYNGEE. Trimming took 3 bases from V and 2 from J, leaving 17 bases between them. The CDR3 extends over 16 amino acids. CDR3 amino acids: CASSADRQPLNTEAFF. CDR3 bases: TGTGCCAGCAGCGCAGACCGACAGCCCCTCAACACTGAAGCTTTCTTT.

The rearrangement joins TRBV25-1 to TRBJ1-2; D not certain. The CDR3 extends over 12 amino acids. V lost 10 bases and J 0 bases, leaving 9 bases between the germline ends. Looked up from germline, CDR1 is MGHDK and CDR2 is SYGVNS. The CDR3: CATSLSNYGYTF. Here the CDR3 DNA reads TGTGCCACCAGCCTTTCTAACTATGGCTACACCTTC.

This chain links TRBV5-4 with TRBJ2-3; TRBD2 agrees at 15 bases. The germline CDR1 and CDR2 sequences are SGHNT and YYREEE (reference sequence). The CDR3 runs 18 residues. V shed 5 bases, J shed 0 bases, and the junction held 7 bases outside the gene matches. The CDR3 sequence is CASSKGTSGGSSTDTQYF. CDR3 nucleotides: TGTGCCAGCAGTAAGGGGACTAGCGGGGGGTCCAGCACAGATACGCAGTATTTT.

CDR3 in amino acids: CASLPTSGGMDTQYF. As DNA, the CDR3 is TGTGCCAGCCTCCCTACTAGCGGGGGAATGGATACGCAGTATTTT. The chain joins TRBV6-5 to TRBJ2-3; 11 bases map to TRBD2. From germline, CDR1 is MNHEY and CDR2 SVGAGI. Trimming cost V 8 bases and J 6 bases; bases outside gene matches: 10. CDR3 length equals 15 residues.

The chain combines TRBV24-1 with TRBJ1-1; perhaps TRBD1 as D (6 bases). The V gene's germline CDR1 is KGHDR and CDR2 SFDVKD. The V and J ends lost 7 bases and 3 bases respectively, with 20 bases between them. The CDR3 is 16 residues long. CDR3 in amino acids: CATSWWQGKRYTEAFF. As DNA, the CDR3 is TGTGCCACCAGCTGGTGGCAGGGGAAACGATACACTGAAGCTTTCTTT.

The chain has TRBV7-2 and TRBJ2-3, with D perhaps TRBD2 (7 bases). This CDR3 is 16 amino acids long. V lost 2 bases, J lost 1 base, and 13 bases lay in between. Germline CDR1 and CDR2: SGHTA and FQGNSA. CDR3 DNA: TGTGCCAGCAGCTTATCATCGGGGGGCGGCACAGATACGCAGTATTTT. It specifies CASSLSSGGGTDTQYF.

The J gene is TRBJ2-3, the V gene TRBV9; no definite D call. Germline V gives CDR1 SGDLS, CDR2 YYNGEE. Trimming removed 1 base from V and 2 bases from J, with 8 bases in between. This CDR3 comprises 14 residues. In DNA, the CDR3 is TGTGCCAGCAGCGTACACATTTACACAGATACGCAGTATTTT. As protein: CASSVHIYTDTQYF.

The chain uses TRBV12-3 or TRBV12-4 and TRBJ1-5; no clear D gene. Trimming stripped 4 bases from V and 3 bases from J, with 4 bases between. The CDR3 loop spans 12 amino acids. The CDR3 loop reads CASSSHNQPQHF. The CDR3 DNA follows: TGTGCCAGCAGTTCACACAATCAGCCCCAGCATTTT.

This clone has only one observation. The chain is built from TRBV10-3 and TRBJ1-1; D gene unclear. The length of the CDR3 is 14 residues. Trimming cost V 2 bases and J 5 bases, with 12 bases left between them. Germline V gene sequence: CDR1 ENHRY, CDR2 SYGVKD. The CDR3 loop reads CAISELAGGTEAFF. In DNA, the CDR3 is TGTGCCATCAGTGAGCTGGCGGGAGGGACTGAAGCTTTCTTT.

The chain joins TRBV5-1 to TRBJ2-7; 8 bases match TRBD2. J lost 0 bases, V lost 0 bases, and 11 bases had no gene match. Germline V gene lookup returns CDR1 SGHRS and CDR2 YFSETQ. The CDR3 length is 18 residues. CDR3 nucleotides: TGCGCCAGCAGCTTGGGGGGCTTAGCGGGGAGTAGCTCCTACGAGCAGTACTTC. This sequence encodes CASSLGGLAGSSSYEQYF.

The genes are TRBV24-1 and TRBJ2-1, with 13 bases matching TRBD2. Germline assignment: CDR1 KGHDR and CDR2 SFDVKD. The CDR3 runs to 18 residues. Unmatched junction bases numbered 5, after V lost 2 bases and J lost 2 bases. Here the CDR3 DNA reads TGTGCCACCAGTGATTCCCGGACTAGCGGGGGCCCCTACAATGAGCAGTTCTTC. Its protein is CATSDSRTSGGPYNEQFF.

The V call is TRBV7-9, the J call TRBJ2-2; 10 positions match TRBD2. Germline V gene lookup returns CDR1 SEHNR and CDR2 FQNEAQ (reference sequence). The CDR3 has 16 residues. The V and J ends lost 5 bases and 6 bases, in that order; junction bases with no gene match: 9. This CDR3 is CASSPPHSGGAGELFF. The DNA of the CDR3 is TGTGCCAGCAGCCCACCACACAGCGGGGGGGCCGGGGAGCTGTTTTTT.

This chain links TRBV11-2 with TRBJ1-2, with D possibly matching TRBD1 (6 bases). Per the germline V gene, CDR1 is SGHAT and CDR2 is FQNNGV. The V end was cut by 4 bases, the J end by 2 bases, with 8 bases between. There are 13 residues in the CDR3. The CDR3 DNA follows: TGTGCCAGCAGCTCGGACAGAAACTATGGCTACACCTTC. Encoded protein: CASSSDRNYGYTF.

V gene TRBV2 combines with J gene TRBJ1-1, with D possibly TRBD1 on 5 matching bases. Germline CDR1 and CDR2: SNHLY and FYNNEI. The CDR3 loop spans 17 amino acids. Trimming shortened V by 1 base and J by 0 bases, and 15 bases separated the two germline ends. CDR3 in amino acids: CASSEEGSGVVNTEAFF. For the CDR3, the DNA is TGTGCCAGCAGTGAAGAGGGCTCGGGGGTGGTGAACACTGAAGCTTTCTTT. Variable domain in full (rest from reference TRBV2 and TRBJ1-1): EPEVTQTPSHQVTQMGQEVILRCVPISNHLYFYWYRQILGQKVEFLVSFYNNEISEKSEIFDDQFSVERPDGSNFTLKIRSTKLEDSAMYFCASSEEGSGVVNTEAFFGQGTRLTVV.

This chain joins TRBV19 and TRBJ2-1; 16 positions agree with TRBD2. The V and J ends lost 2 bases and 7 bases, in that order; junction bases with no gene match: 5. The CDR3 extends over 17 amino acids. CDR1 is LNHDA and CDR2 is SQIVND in the germline V gene (reference sequence). The CDR3 sequence: CASSINPGLAGGNEQFF. CDR3 nucleotide sequence: TGTGCCAGTAGTATAAACCCGGGACTAGCGGGGGGGAATGAGCAGTTCTTC.

This clone was observed a single time. This chain links TRBV7-9 with TRBJ1-6; TRBD1 might be the D (5 bases). The CDR3 has 15 amino acids. Germline CDR1 and CDR2: SEHNR and FQNEAQ (reference sequence). V was clipped by 6 bases and J by 0 bases, with 9 bases between them. Here the CDR3 reads CASRRDSSYNSPLHF. CDR3 nucleotides: TGTGCCAGCAGACGAGACAGCTCCTATAATTCACCCCTCCACTTT.

CDR3 bases: TGTGCCAGCAGTACCTTTAGCGGGGGTGGCGCAGATACGCAGTATTTT. This translates into CASSTFSGGGADTQYF. The V gene is TRBV27, the J gene TRBJ2-3, with 9 bases aligning to TRBD2. This CDR3 has 16 residues. Germline lookup yields CDR1 MNHEY and CDR2 SMNVEV (reference sequence). The V and J ends lost 5 bases and 4 bases, in that order; junction bases with no gene match: 10.

The chain joins TRBV30 to TRBJ1-2; the D is unclear. Germline CDR1 reads GTSNPN; CDR2 reads SVGIG (reference sequence). V was cut by 0 bases and J by 8 bases, with 13 bases left in between. The CDR3 runs to 13 residues. CDR3 sequence: CAWSVGGIRGYTF. CDR3 bases: TGTGCCTGGAGTGTAGGAGGTATTCGGGGCTACACCTTC.

This rearrangement joins TRBV7-2 to TRBJ1-2, with D tentatively TRBD1 (6 bases). The V gene lost 7 bases and the J gene lost 3 bases, with 15 bases spanning the gap. Germline loops: CDR1 SGHTA, CDR2 FQGNSA. The CDR3 is made up of 14 amino acids. The CDR3 loop reads CASTPSTGDYGYTF. CDR3 sequence (DNA): TGTGCCAGCACCCCGTCGACAGGAGACTATGGCTACACCTTC. Full variable domain (missing parts from reference TRBV7-2 and TRBJ1-2): GAGVSQSPSNKVTEKGKDVELRCDPISGHTALYWYRQSLGQGLEFLIYFQGNSAPDKSGLPSDRFSAERTGGSVSTLTIQRTQQEDSAVYLCASTPSTGDYGYTFGSGTRLTVV.

This rearrangement joins TRBV2 to TRBJ2-3; TRBD2 is a possible D gene (5 bases). CDR3 length: 13 residues. Germline V CDR1 and CDR2: SNHLY, FYNNEI. The V end was cut by 0 bases, the J end by 6 bases, with 7 bases between. DNA of the CDR3: TGTGCCAGCAGTGAAGCTCGAGGGGATACGCAGTATTTT. It translates to CASSEARGDTQYF.